Each of the 12 T cell receptor beta chains below was sequenced from the same sample in a study of T cell responses to AZD1222 COVID-19 vaccine. Produced via immunoSEQ multiplex PCR; TCRdb's table is partial and in-frame only. The repertoire has 180,000 or so clones, roughly 94% of them found once; the top ten carry about 0.6%. This specimen consisted of peripheral blood, obtained on day 0 of AZD1222 vaccination. The source is an adult in good health.

The V and J genes are TRBV12-3 or TRBV12-4 and TRBJ2-1; 7 bases align to TRBD2. V lost 7 bases and J lost 10; bases outside the gene matches: 10. CDR3 length: 13 amino acids. For the CDR3, the DNA is TGTGCCAGCATCACCGGGACTACCGGCGAGCAGTTCTTC. Translation: CASITGTTGEQFF.

The chain combines TRBV29-1 with TRBJ2-7, with TRBD1 matching over 10 bases. Trimming took 6 bases from V and 5 from J; bases not matched to a gene: 10. CDR1 is SQVTM, CDR2 ANQGSEA, per germline. This CDR3 comprises 14 residues. As DNA, the CDR3 is TGCAGCGTAGTTAGTATGGACAGGGGGGACGAGCAGTACTTC. Its protein product is CSVVSMDRGDEQYF.

The rearrangement links TRBV7-6 to TRBJ2-2; 7 bases agree with TRBD2. CDR3 length: 15 amino acids. Germline V lookup: CDR1 SGHVS, CDR2 FNYEAQ. After removal of 7 bases from V and 5 bases from J, the junction contained 10 bases not matched to a gene. The CDR3 protein is CASTARVGGTGELFF. The CDR3 coding sequence is TGTGCCAGCACTGCAAGAGTCGGGGGGACCGGGGAGCTGTTTTTT.

V gene TRBV7-3 combines with J gene TRBJ2-1; D is perhaps TRBD1 or TRBD2 (6 bases each). CDR3 length equals 15 residues. CDR1 SGHTA and CDR2 FQGTGA come from the germline V gene. V was shortened by 1 base and J by 6 bases, with 13 bases between the two germline ends. The CDR3 region has the DNA TGTGCCAGCAGCTTAATAGGGGGGAGCCCCAATGAGCAGTTCTTC. Translation gives CASSLIGGSPNEQFF.

This clone was picked up one time. The chain links TRBV5-1 to TRBJ2-3; 9 positions match TRBD2. J gave up 4 bases and V 4 bases, and 13 bases lay outside the gene matches. CDR3 size: 17 residues. From germline, CDR1 is SGHRS and CDR2 YFSETQ. The CDR3 region is CASSPSLISGSADTQYF. The CDR3 DNA sequence: TGCGCCAGCAGCCCCTCTCTAATTAGCGGGAGTGCAGATACGCAGTATTTT.

The chain carries TRBV30 and TRBJ2-4; 11 bases map to TRBD2. The CDR3 runs 16 residues. Germline CDR1 reads GTSNPN; CDR2 reads SVGIG (reference sequence). Losses at the gene ends were 3 bases for V and 6 bases for J; bases not matched to a gene: 10. CDR3 sequence (DNA): TGTGCCTGGAGACCGCGACTAGCGGGACTTGGAAACATTCAGTACTTC. It yields the protein CAWRPRLAGLGNIQYF. The variable domain in full, completed from reference TRBV30 and TRBJ2-4, reads SQTIHQWPATLVQPVGSPLSLECTVEGTSNPNLYWYRQAAGRGLQLLFYSVGIGQISSEVPQNLSASRPQDRQFILSSKKLLLSDSGFYLCAWRPRLAGLGNIQYFGAGTRLSVL.

The J gene is TRBJ1-4, the V gene TRBV27; D might be TRBD1 (5 bases). Germline V CDR1 and CDR2: MNHEY, SMNVEV (reference sequence). Between the trimmed V and J ends, which lost 8 bases and 2 bases, there was a span of 21 bases. The CDR3 runs 17 residues. The CDR3 spells CASGPRVWGKTNEKLFF. The CDR3 region has the DNA TGTGCCAGCGGTCCCAGGGTCTGGGGTAAGACTAATGAAAAACTGTTTTTT.

The chain employs TRBV15 and TRBJ1-1, with D unresolved. Deletions cut 5 bases from V and 8 bases from J, with 15 bases between. The CDR3 extends over 13 amino acids. CDR1 and CDR2 from the germline V gene are LNHNV and YYDKDF (reference sequence). DNA of the CDR3: TGTGCCACCAGCGCCTCACGGACCGCCGAAGCTTTCTTT. It translates to CATSASRTAEAFF.

The J gene is TRBJ1-2, the V gene TRBV18; D is uncertain. In germline, CDR1 is KGHSH, CDR2 LQKENI. Trimming removed 2 bases from V and 6 bases from J, with 7 bases in between. This CDR3 comprises 12 residues. The CDR3 DNA follows: TGTGCCAGCTCACCAAGAGAGGATGGCTACACCTTC. It is translated as CASSPREDGYTF.

The V gene is TRBV3-1 (or the pseudogene TRBV3-2), the J gene TRBJ1-5; unclear D gene. From germline, CDR1 is LGHDT and CDR2 YNNKEL (reference sequence). Trimming stripped 1 base from V and 7 bases from J, with 17 bases between. This CDR3 is 16 amino acids long. The CDR3 DNA follows: TGTGCCAGCAGCCAAGTGCCCCCCTGGGAGGGCCAGCCCCAGCATTTT. It yields the protein CASSQVPPWEGQPQHF.

Concerning this clone: Other DNA sequences from this sample encode an identical CDR3 as well. This sequence joins TRBV9 and TRBJ1-1, with D perhaps TRBD1 (5 bases). The length of the CDR3 is 13 residues. Germline lookup yields CDR1 SGDLS and CDR2 YYNGEE. V lost 3 bases to trimming and J lost 1 base, with 7 bases between them. The CDR3 is CASSAQGNTEAFF. CDR3 coding DNA: TGTGCCAGCAGCGCGCAGGGGAACACTGAAGCTTTCTTT.

The chain uses TRBV20-1 and TRBJ1-1; D is undetermined. The CDR3 is 10 amino acids. V was trimmed by 6 bases and J by 7 bases, leaving 9 bases between them. Germline V gives CDR1 DFQATT, CDR2 SNEGSKA (reference sequence). In DNA form, the CDR3 reads TGCAGTGCCCAACACGGTGAAGCTTTCTTT. Its protein product is CSAQHGEAFF.